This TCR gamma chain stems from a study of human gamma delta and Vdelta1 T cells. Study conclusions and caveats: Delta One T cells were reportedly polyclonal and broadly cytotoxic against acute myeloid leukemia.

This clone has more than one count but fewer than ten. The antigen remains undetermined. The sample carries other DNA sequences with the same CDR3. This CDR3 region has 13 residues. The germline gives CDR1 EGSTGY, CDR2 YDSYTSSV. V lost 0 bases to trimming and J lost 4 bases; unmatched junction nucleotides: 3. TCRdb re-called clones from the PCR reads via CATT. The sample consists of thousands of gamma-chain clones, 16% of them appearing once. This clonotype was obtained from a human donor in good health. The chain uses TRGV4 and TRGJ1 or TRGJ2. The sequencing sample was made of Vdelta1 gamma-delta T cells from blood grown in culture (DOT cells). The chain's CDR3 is CATWDGTYYKKLF. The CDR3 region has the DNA TGTGCCACCTGGGATGGGACCTATTATAAGAAACTCTTT.